This passage covers 26 T cell receptor beta chains from one sample sequenced in a study of shared clonotypes between healthy human individuals. CD45RO-negative CD8 cells positively selected for CCR7 made up the naive population, which excluded terminally differentiated effector memory CD45RA+ cells. Measured with immunoSEQ multiplex PCR; TCRdb has only the in-frame clones, and not every one. The sample holds more than 2 million clones, roughly 95% seen once. Material for sequencing was naive CD8+ T cells from PBMCs. All receptors derive from a young man in good health. Some clones in this sample may be carry-over from other donors' samples.

V is TRBV18 and J is TRBJ2-7; the match to TRBD2 covers 8 bases. This CDR3 is built from 14 residues. The V and J ends lost 4 bases and 3 bases, in that order; junction bases with no gene match: 5. The germline CDR1 and CDR2 sequences are KGHSH and LQKENI. The CDR3 is CASSRTSGLYEQYF. In DNA form, the CDR3 reads TGTGCCAGCTCACGAACTAGCGGCCTCTACGAGCAGTACTTC.

The genes are TRBV4-3 and TRBJ1-3; D is undetermined. V shed 4 bases and J shed 2 bases, with 12 bases lying between them. The germline CDR1 and CDR2 sequences are LGHNA and YSLEER. CDR3 size: 15 residues. CDR3 nucleotide sequence: TGCGCCAGCAGCCCAGGTCTTAAGCCTGGAAACACCATATATTTT. Residues: CASSPGLKPGNTIYF.

The genes are TRBV7-6 and TRBJ2-2, with D maybe TRBD2 (6 bases). The ends were cut back, 1 base at V and 6 bases at J, with 12 bases in the middle. Germline V gives CDR1 SGHVS, CDR2 FNYEAQ. This CDR3 contains 15 residues. The DNA of the CDR3 is TGTGCCAGCAGCTTAGGAGGAGGAGGGGCCGGGGAGCTGTTTTTT. Translated, it gives CASSLGGGGAGELFF.

The rearrangement joins TRBV11-2 to TRBJ2-1, with 9 bases identical to TRBD2. The germline V gene encodes CDR1 SGHAT and CDR2 FQNNGV. The V gene end was trimmed by 3 bases and the J gene end by 9 bases; junction bases not matched to a gene: 21. The CDR3 has 19 amino acids. CDR3 residues: CASSFDIPTGTSKAGEQFF. CDR3 coding DNA: TGTGCCAGCAGCTTCGACATACCCACCGGGACTAGCAAAGCGGGTGAGCAGTTCTTC.

The chain combines TRBV7-8 with TRBJ2-1; 10 bases fit TRBD2. The junction had 10 bases not matched to a gene; V was cut back by 1 base and J by 10 bases. The germline V gene encodes CDR1 SGHVS and CDR2 FQNEAQ. This CDR3 contains 16 residues. The CDR3 sequence: CASSLVLAGSGGEQFF. In nucleotides, the CDR3 is TGTGCCAGCAGCTTAGTACTAGCGGGGTCGGGAGGGGAGCAGTTCTTC.

V is TRBV7-9 and J is TRBJ2-2; 11 nucleotides align to TRBD1. CDR1 is SEHNR, CDR2 FQNEAQ, per germline (reference sequence). The trim removed 5 bases at V and 6 bases at J, leaving 5 bases unmatched. There are 15 residues in the CDR3. CDR3 sequence: CASSPGQGASGELFF. The CDR3 nucleotides read TGTGCCAGCAGCCCCGGACAGGGGGCGTCCGGGGAGCTGTTTTTT.

J is TRBJ2-1 and V is TRBV4-2, with TRBD2 matching 9 bases. The CDR3 loop spans 16 amino acids. The junction had 7 bases not matched to a gene; V was cut back by 1 base and J by 6 bases. In germline, CDR1 is LGHNA, CDR2 YNFKEQ. CDR3 loop: CASSQGGSGRFNEQFF. The CDR3 DNA reads as TGTGCCAGCAGCCAAGGTGGGAGCGGGAGGTTCAATGAGCAGTTCTTC.

J is TRBJ2-3 and V is TRBV30; possible D gene TRBD2, 7 bases. The V and J ends lost 5 bases and 2 bases respectively, with 20 bases between them. This CDR3 comprises 16 residues. The germline V gene encodes CDR1 GTSNPN and CDR2 SVGIG (reference sequence). CDR3 DNA sequence: TGTGCCTGGGGGACACTCCGAGCGGGACTCACAGATACGCAGTATTTT. It encodes CAWGTLRAGLTDTQYF.

V and J are TRBV19 and TRBJ2-3, with D perhaps matching TRBD2 (6 bases). Germline lookup yields CDR1 LNHDA and CDR2 SQIVND (reference sequence). The CDR3 has 17 amino acids. Trimming shortened V by 1 base and J by 0 bases, and 14 bases separated the two germline ends. The CDR3: CASSIAIAGPSTDTQYF. The CDR3 DNA reads TGTGCCAGTAGTATAGCAATTGCGGGACCTAGCACAGATACGCAGTATTTT.

The chain couples TRBV6-1 to TRBJ1-2, with TRBD1 identical over 8 bases. CDR1 MNHNS and CDR2 SASEGT come from the germline V gene. V dropped 1 base and J dropped 1; count of bases not matched to a gene: 2. This CDR3 is built from 15 residues. The CDR3 loop reads CASSEEQGGNYGYTF. The CDR3 coding sequence is TGTGCCAGCAGTGAAGAACAGGGGGGTAACTATGGCTACACCTTC.

The chain has TRBV19 and TRBJ1-1; D is unclear. This CDR3 spans 13 amino acids. V was cut by 7 bases and J by 3 bases, with 12 bases left in between. The germline V gene encodes CDR1 LNHDA and CDR2 SQIVND (reference sequence). CDR3 nucleotide sequence: TGTGCCAGTATTTCGAGGGCAGACACTGAAGCTTTCTTT. Its translation is CASISRADTEAFF.

This clone was seen a single time. The identical CDR3 is also encoded by other nucleotide sequences in the sample. This rearrangement joins TRBV7-9 to TRBJ2-7; 8 bases align to TRBD1. V lost 5 bases to trimming and J lost 3 bases; unmatched junction nucleotides: 6. This CDR3 contains 14 residues. Germline V lookup: CDR1 SEHNR, CDR2 FQNEAQ (reference sequence). The CDR3 DNA reads as TGTGCCAGCAGCCCCACAGGGGGGAGCTACGAGCAGTACTTC. Protein product: CASSPTGGSYEQYF.

V gene TRBV29-1 combines with J gene TRBJ1-1, with 7 nucleotides matching TRBD1. There are 13 residues in the CDR3. After removal of 5 bases from V and 0 bases from J, the junction contained 3 bases not matched to a gene. Germline lookup yields CDR1 SQVTM and CDR2 ANQGSEA. In DNA, the CDR3 is TGCAGCGTTTGGGGACAGATGAACACTGAAGCTTTCTTT. Protein sequence: CSVWGQMNTEAFF.

This clone was observed a single time. This sequence joins TRBV19 and TRBJ2-7; TRBD2 aligns across 7 bases. CDR1 and CDR2 from the germline V gene are LNHDA and SQIVND (reference sequence). The CDR3 totals 16 residues. V shed 5 bases, J shed 5 bases, and the junction held 15 bases outside the gene matches. CDR3 bases: TGTGCCAGTAGTGCGGTTGCGGGGGAGGGTTCCCACGAGCAGTACTTC. This gives the protein CASSAVAGEGSHEQYF.

The CDR3 loop reads CASSYQPQGRNTEAFF. CDR3 DNA: TGTGCCAGCAGTTACCAACCCCAGGGCAGGAACACTGAAGCTTTCTTT. The rearrangement links TRBV6-5 to TRBJ1-1, with a weak D call TRBD1 (5 bases). The CDR3 covers 16 residues. CDR1 is MNHEY and CDR2 is SVGAGI in the germline V gene. V was clipped by 2 bases and J by 1 base, with 14 bases between them.

The chain is built from TRBV11-3 and TRBJ2-1; 9 bases match TRBD1. The V and J ends lost 3 bases and 1 base, in that order; junction bases with no gene match: 10. The CDR3 spans 18 residues. Per the germline V gene, CDR1 is SGHNT and CDR2 is YENEEA. The CDR3 loop reads CASSFRDRAPGSYNEQFF. CDR3 bases: TGTGCCAGCAGCTTCCGGGACAGGGCCCCAGGGTCCTACAATGAGCAGTTCTTC.

J is TRBJ1-1 and V is TRBV27, with D possibly matching TRBD1 (5 bases). Germline V gene data show CDR1 as MNHEY and CDR2 as SMNVEV (reference sequence). CDR3 length: 14 residues. Trimming shortened V by 4 bases and J by 3 bases, and 12 bases separated the two germline ends. The CDR3 loop is CASSYGVRDTEAFF. The CDR3 DNA is TGTGCCAGCAGTTATGGGGTCAGGGACACTGAAGCTTTCTTT.

The chain carries TRBV12-5 and TRBJ1-2; TRBD1 matches at 10 bases. The CDR3 is 13 amino acids. The trim removed 5 bases at V and 8 bases at J, leaving 5 bases unmatched. Germline V gives CDR1 LGHNT, CDR2 FRNRAP. The CDR3 loop is CASGRQGALGYTF. Written as DNA, the CDR3 is TGTGCTAGTGGTCGACAGGGGGCATTGGGCTACACCTTC.

The genes are TRBV4-2 and TRBJ1-1; the match to TRBD1 covers 7 bases. Trimming removed 0 bases from V and 5 bases from J; junction bases left unmatched: 3. This CDR3 is built from 14 residues. Looked up from germline, CDR1 is LGHNA and CDR2 is YNFKEQ. The CDR3 loop reads CASSQDVRGTEAFF. As DNA, the CDR3 is TGTGCCAGCAGCCAAGATGTCAGGGGGACTGAAGCTTTCTTT.

The chain joins TRBV7-3 to TRBJ2-1; D gene unclear. Germline V gene sequence: CDR1 SGHTA, CDR2 FQGTGA. This CDR3 has 13 amino acids. Trimming stripped 1 base from V and 6 bases from J, with 7 bases between. CDR3 nucleotides: TGTGCCAGCAGCTTAAAGGTAATCAATGAGCAGTTCTTC. It translates to CASSLKVINEQFF. Together with reference TRBV7-3 and TRBJ2-1, the CDR3 gives the full variable domain: GAGVSQTPSNKVTEKGKYVELRCDPISGHTALYWYRQSLGQGPEFLIYFQGTGAADDSGLPNDRFFAVRPEGSVSTLKIQRTERGDSAVYLCASSLKVINEQFFGPGTRLTVL.

As for this clone: The sample has other DNA sequences that encode this CDR3 too. V and J are TRBV29-1 and TRBJ2-2; D is uncertain. Trimming stripped 5 bases from V and 6 bases from J, with 7 bases between. CDR3 length equals 11 residues. Germline V gives CDR1 SQVTM, CDR2 ANQGSEA. The CDR3 region has the DNA TGCAGCGTTCGCTCCTCCGGGGAGCTGTTTTTT. The encoded protein is CSVRSSGELFF.

The chain combines TRBV27 with TRBJ1-2; TRBD1 might be the D (6 bases). Germline assignment: CDR1 MNHEY and CDR2 SMNVEV (reference sequence). This CDR3 comprises 13 residues. V was cut by 6 bases and J by 8 bases, with 16 bases left in between. DNA for the CDR3: TGTGCCAGCAGCCCCAGCAGGGGAAACGGCTACACCTTC. It translates to CASSPSRGNGYTF.

The rearrangement joins TRBV4-3 to TRBJ2-3; D is possibly TRBD2 (5 bases). The germline V and J ends were trimmed by 4 bases and 0 bases, with 23 bases remaining between them. CDR3 length equals 19 residues. CDR1 is LGHNA and CDR2 is YSLEER in the germline V gene. CDR3 protein: CASSPSPVGGPSSTDTQYF. The CDR3 DNA is TGCGCCAGCAGCCCTTCCCCTGTAGGCGGGCCTTCTAGCACAGATACGCAGTATTTT.

The chain employs TRBV7-9 and TRBJ2-2; the D gene is possibly TRBD1 (6 bases). CDR3 length equals 19 residues. V lost 5 bases and J 3 bases, leaving 25 bases between the germline ends. Germline V CDR1 and CDR2: SEHNR, FQNEAQ (reference sequence). The CDR3 DNA sequence: TGTGCCAGCAGCCCGTCCCGGGGTGGGGCACAGGGCGACACCGGGGAGCTGTTTTTT. It specifies CASSPSRGGAQGDTGELFF.

J is TRBJ2-2 and V is TRBV28; 12 positions match TRBD2. The V segment lost 6 bases and the J segment 1 base; nucleotides outside the gene matches: 6. This CDR3 has 17 amino acids. The germline V gene encodes CDR1 MDHEN and CDR2 SYDVKM. The CDR3 protein is CASRLAGGRLNTGELFF. The CDR3 bases are TGTGCCAGCAGACTAGCGGGAGGACGCTTGAACACCGGGGAGCTGTTTTTT.

The chain recombines TRBV9 with TRBJ2-7; weak D call: TRBD2 (7 bases). The CDR3 spans 15 residues. The germline V and J ends were trimmed by 0 bases and 0 bases, with 10 bases remaining between them. Germline V lookup: CDR1 SGDLS, CDR2 YYNGEE. CDR3 nucleotides: TGTGCCAGCAGCGTAGTGGCGGGGGCCTCCTACGAGCAGTACTTC. The encoded protein is CASSVVAGASYEQYF.